The 16 T cell receptor beta chains presented below share a single source sample, sequenced in a study of CD8 T cells in ankylosing spondylitis. Using its own MiXCR run on the 5' RACE reads, TCRdb lists one record per CDR3 protein. The sample contains 150,000 to 200,000 distinct CDR3 sequences, 10% to 15% of which appear only once. Sequencing was done on a sample of blood, either unsorted or a sorted T cell fraction (not recorded which). The receptor source for this set is a female donor with ankylosing spondylitis or in good health (not recorded which).

The sample holds many counts of this clonotype. This chain connects TRBV4-2 to TRBJ1-2, with 8 bases matching TRBD1. The CDR3 contains 14 residues. V was clipped by 5 bases and J by 4 bases; unmatched bases: 6. Germline V gene data show CDR1 as LGHNA and CDR2 as YNFKEQ. CDR3 amino acids: CASSSDRGGYGYTF. The CDR3 DNA is TGTGCCAGCAGCTCAGACAGGGGTGGCTATGGCTACACCTTC.

The V call is TRBV5-5, the J call TRBJ2-7; D ambiguous. V was pared by 2 bases and J by 6 bases, with 21 bases between. The CDR3 consists of 16 residues. Germline V gene lookup returns CDR1 SGHKS and CDR2 YYEKEE (reference sequence). The CDR3 nucleotides read TGTGCCAGCAGCTTCCCTCTAAGTAGAAACCGGCTCGAGCAGTACTTC. Residues: CASSFPLSRNRLEQYF.

This clonotype was observed a few times. The chain links TRBV20-1 to TRBJ1-4, with unresolved D. Germline assignment: CDR1 DFQATT and CDR2 SNEGSKA (reference sequence). V was pared by 0 bases and J by 8 bases, with 16 bases between. The CDR3 loop spans 15 amino acids. The CDR3 nucleotides read TGCAGTGCTAGAGATGTCTCCCGGGCCGGGGAAAAACTGTTTTTT. It codes for CSARDVSRAGEKLFF.

This clonotype was counted at least ten times. The chain has TRBV20-1 and TRBJ2-1; the D is unclear. The CDR3 runs 12 residues. The germline CDR1 and CDR2 sequences are DFQATT and SNEGSKA (reference sequence). Deletions cut 2 bases from V and 3 bases from J, with 5 bases between. The CDR3, as DNA: TGCAGTGCTAGATGGGACTACAATGAGCAGTTCTTC. This gives the protein CSARWDYNEQFF.

This clonotype was recorded at least ten times. The chain carries TRBV4-3 and TRBJ1-4; 7 nucleotides align to TRBD1. After removal of 3 bases from V and 7 bases from J, the junction contained 11 bases not matched to a gene. The CDR3 covers 16 residues. Germline V CDR1 and CDR2: LGHNA, YSLEER. This CDR3 reads CASSQFTGAVFEKLFF. The CDR3 region has the DNA TGCGCCAGCAGCCAGTTTACAGGGGCGGTTTTTGAAAAACTGTTTTTT.

This clonotype occurred many times. The chain links TRBV28 to TRBJ2-7; 7 nucleotides agree with TRBD2. V lost 7 bases and J lost 2; bases outside the gene matches: 8. CDR3 length: 14 residues. Germline V gene data show CDR1 as MDHEN and CDR2 as SYDVKM. In nucleotides, the CDR3 is TGTGCCAGCACCTTGGGGCTAGCGGCCTACGAGCAGTACTTC. This gives the protein CASTLGLAAYEQYF.

The rearrangement uses TRBV20-1 and TRBJ2-5, with 10 nucleotides matching TRBD2. Germline CDR1 and CDR2: DFQATT and SNEGSKA (reference sequence). The ends lost 2 bases at V and 5 bases at J; junction bases unmatched: 5. CDR3 length: 14 amino acids. CDR3: CSARLAGVFETQYF. CDR3 bases: TGCAGTGCTAGACTAGCGGGAGTGTTTGAGACCCAGTACTTC.

The chain couples TRBV7-2 to TRBJ1-1; D is uncertain. V was shortened by 5 bases and J by 1 base, with 8 bases between the two germline ends. CDR1 is SGHTA and CDR2 is FQGNSA in the germline V gene. CDR3 length equals 13 residues. As DNA, the CDR3 is TGTGCCAGCAGCAAAGACGGGAACACTGAAGCTTTCTTT. As protein: CASSKDGNTEAFF.

This chain uses TRBV24-1 with TRBJ1-5, with no clear D. Germline assignment: CDR1 KGHDR and CDR2 SFDVKD. The germline V and J ends were trimmed by 5 bases and 6 bases, with 10 bases remaining between them. The CDR3 is 13 amino acids. CDR3 sequence: CATSVTSFQPQHF. The CDR3, as DNA: TGTGCCACCAGTGTGACGAGTTTTCAGCCCCAGCATTTT.

This clonotype was detected many times. This chain uses TRBV12-3 or TRBV12-4 with TRBJ2-7; D is uncertain. Trimming cost V 1 base and J 4 bases, with 8 bases left between them. The CDR3 spans 13 residues. The CDR3 DNA reads TGTGCCAGCAGTTTAGTCACAACATACGAGCAGTACTTC. Protein product: CASSLVTTYEQYF.

The gene calls are TRBV7-6 and TRBJ2-7; TRBD2 is a possible D gene (6 bases). The V end was cut by 3 bases, the J end by 3 bases, with 15 bases between. Per the germline V gene, CDR1 is SGHVS and CDR2 is FNYEAQ. The CDR3 has 15 amino acids. The CDR3 DNA is TGTGCCAGCAGCTTGACCGGGAGCGAGATCTACGAGCAGTACTTC. This gives the protein CASSLTGSEIYEQYF.

This clonotype was picked up many times. The chain combines TRBV7-2 with TRBJ1-1; D possibly corresponds to TRBD1 (5 bases). Germline V gives CDR1 SGHTA, CDR2 FQGNSA. This CDR3 is 13 amino acids long. The ends were cut back, 7 bases at V and 2 bases at J, with 11 bases in the middle. CDR3 DNA sequence: TGTGCCAGCACCTGGGACGGTAACACTGAAGCTTTCTTT. This translates into CASTWDGNTEAFF.

This clonotype has ten or more counts. The rearrangement links TRBV7-2 to TRBJ1-2; D gene uncertain. This CDR3 has 13 residues. Germline assignment: CDR1 SGHTA and CDR2 FQGNSA. V dropped 1 base and J dropped 8 bases, with 11 bases sitting between them. The CDR3 DNA follows: TGTGCCAGCAGCTTAGATCCTCTGGCAGGCTACACCTTC. The encoded protein is CASSLDPLAGYTF.

The sample holds a few counts of this clonotype. The chain combines TRBV20-1 with TRBJ1-3; D possibly corresponds to TRBD1 (6 bases). Per germline, CDR1 DFQATT and CDR2 SNEGSKA (reference sequence). Trimming removed 5 bases at V and 2 bases at J, with 22 bases between. The length of the CDR3 is 17 residues. CDR3 region: CSALPTGWALPGNTIYF. The CDR3 bases are TGCAGTGCTCTTCCTACAGGGTGGGCCCTCCCTGGAAACACCATATATTTT.

On this clonotype itself: A read error is possible here, since a much larger clone lies one base away. The genes are TRBV28 and TRBJ1-1; D is uncertain. The CDR3 spans 11 residues. V gave up 7 bases and J gave up 4 bases, with 7 bases separating them. The V gene's germline CDR1 is MDHEN and CDR2 SYDVKM. CDR3 DNA sequence: TGTGCCAGCACGGGGAGCACTGAAGCTTTCTTT. Amino acids: CASTGSTEAFF.

The sample holds many counts of this clonotype. CDR3: CASSLARPVSDGQTQYF. DNA of the CDR3: TGCGCCAGCAGCTTGGCCCGACCGGTATCGGATGGGCAGACCCAGTACTTC. This sequence joins TRBV5-1 and TRBJ2-5; no firm D call. The CDR3 is 17 residues long. Trimming took off 0 bases at V and 6 bases at J, with 21 bases between the two ends. In germline, CDR1 is SGHRS, CDR2 YFSETQ. The whole variable domain, filled in from reference TRBV5-1 and TRBJ2-5, reads KAGVTQTPRYLIKTRGQQVTLSCSPISGHRSVSWYQQTPGQGLQFLFEYFSETQRNKGNFPGRFSGRQFSNSRSEMNVSTLELGDSALYLCASSLARPVSDGQTQYFGPGTRLLVL.